One and the same sample provided the 15 T cell receptor beta chains below, sequenced in a study of beta chain features in type 1 diabetes. Investigators reverse transcribed all isolated RNA, so they sequenced expressed TCRB transcripts. TCRdb's copy holds only in-frame clones and misses some; the assay was immunoSEQ multiplex PCR. The sample records 130,000 to 150,000 clones, nearly 50% being singletons. Sequencing was performed on Tregs from blood. These receptors originate from a man younger than 30 in good health.

V usage is TRBV29-1 and J usage is TRBJ2-3; perhaps TRBD1 as D (6 bases). CDR1 is SQVTM and CDR2 is ANQGSEA in the germline V gene. CDR3 length: 11 residues. Trimming pared 1 base from V and 8 bases from J, leaving 7 bases between. This CDR3 reads CSVEVRGTQYF. CDR3 sequence (DNA): TGCAGCGTTGAAGTCAGGGGTACGCAGTATTTT.

The sample holds a few counts of this clone. J is TRBJ2-3 and V is TRBV7-9; 7 positions agree with TRBD2. The CDR3 totals 14 residues. V dropped 5 bases and J dropped 4; count of bases not matched to a gene: 6. Germline lookup yields CDR1 SEHNR and CDR2 FQNEAQ (reference sequence). The CDR3 loop reads CASSAPRGADTQYF. CDR3 DNA sequence: TGTGCCAGCAGCGCCCCCCGGGGGGCAGATACGCAGTATTTT.

In its sample, this clone was seen a few times. The V gene is TRBV7-2, the J gene TRBJ2-3; possible D gene TRBD2, 6 bases. Trimming shortened V by 5 bases and J by 4 bases, and 13 bases separated the two germline ends. This CDR3 region has 14 residues. Germline CDR1 SGHTA, CDR2 FQGNSA. In nucleotides, the CDR3 is TGTGCCAGCAGCGCCCGACTAGTAGCAGATACGCAGTATTTT. It codes for CASSARLVADTQYF.

The V and J genes are TRBV5-1 and TRBJ2-7, with TRBD2 identical over 11 bases. Germline trimming cut 7 bases from V and 3 bases from J; bases unmatched to any gene: 9. Looked up from germline, CDR1 is SGHRS and CDR2 is YFSETQ. The CDR3 spans 15 residues. The CDR3 DNA follows: TGCGCCAGCGCCGGGGGGACTAGCGGAATCTACGAGCAGTACTTC. Encoded protein: CASAGGTSGIYEQYF.

The chain employs TRBV4-3 and TRBJ2-1; the match to TRBD2 covers 8 bases. The CDR3 length is 15 residues. Germline V gene lookup returns CDR1 LGHNA and CDR2 YSLEER. The trim removed 0 bases at V and 10 bases at J, leaving 8 bases unmatched. The CDR3, as DNA: TGCGCCAGCAGCCAAGATTCGGGAGGGCCAGGGGAGCAGTTCTTC. It codes for CASSQDSGGPGEQFF.

The V call is TRBV29-1, the J call TRBJ2-7, with D tentatively TRBD2 (6 bases). The CDR3 extends over 14 amino acids. Between the trimmed V and J ends, which lost 7 bases and 4 bases, there was a span of 20 bases. Germline loops: CDR1 SQVTM, CDR2 ANQGSEA. The CDR3 coding sequence is TGCAGCGCCTCCCGGGGAGGACCCGCTTACGAGCAGTACTTC. Protein product: CSASRGGPAYEQYF.

The chain recombines TRBV29-1 with TRBJ1-2; 9 bases map to TRBD1. J lost 1 base, V lost 6 bases, and 9 bases had no gene match. Per the germline V gene, CDR1 is SQVTM and CDR2 is ANQGSEA. The CDR3 consists of 15 residues. The CDR3 region has the DNA TGCAGCGTGAGTAGGACAGGGGAGAGTAACTATGGCTACACCTTC. It is translated as CSVSRTGESNYGYTF.

The V call is TRBV5-1, the J call TRBJ2-2, with D possibly matching TRBD1 (5 bases). In germline, CDR1 is SGHRS, CDR2 YFSETQ. There are 16 residues in the CDR3. The ends were cut back, 0 bases at V and 4 bases at J, with 13 bases in the middle. The CDR3: CASSLVAGLGTGELFF. In DNA, the CDR3 is TGCGCCAGCAGCTTGGTTGCAGGGTTGGGCACCGGGGAGCTGTTTTTT.

The chain joins TRBV7-8 to TRBJ2-5, with 8 bases matching TRBD1. The V gene end was trimmed by 5 bases and the J gene end by 5 bases; junction bases not matched to a gene: 7. The germline V gene has CDR1 SGHVS and CDR2 FQNEAQ. This CDR3 is 14 amino acids long. The CDR3 spells CASSDRQGLETQYF. CDR3 nucleotides: TGTGCCAGCAGCGACCGACAGGGGTTGGAGACCCAGTACTTC. Variable domain in full (rest from reference TRBV7-8 and TRBJ2-5): GAGVSQSPRYKVAKRGQDVALRCDPISGHVSLFWYQQALGQGPEFLTYFQNEAQLDKSGLPSDRFFAERPEGSVSTLKIQRTQQEDSAVYLCASSDRQGLETQYFGPGTRLLVL.

This clone has more than one count but fewer than ten. V gene TRBV7-2 combines with J gene TRBJ2-7, with 8 bases matching TRBD1. The CDR3 has 15 amino acids. V was clipped by 4 bases and J by 6 bases; unmatched bases: 11. CDR1 and CDR2 (germline): SGHTA, FQGNSA. The CDR3 region has the DNA TGTGCCAGCAGCTACACACGGACAGGGTTCGGCGAGCAGTACTTC. The encoded protein is CASSYTRTGFGEQYF.

This clone was observed a few times. A junction end diverges from the germline sequence, so it may reflect a read error. V is TRBV5-5 and J is TRBJ2-1; D uncertain. This CDR3 has 11 residues. CDR1 SGHKS and CDR2 YYEKEE come from the germline V gene (reference sequence). The CDR3, as DNA: TGTGCCAGCAGCCCCTATAATGAGCAGTTCTTC. Residues: CASSPYNEQFF.

The chain uses TRBV7-9 and TRBJ2-3; 12 bases agree with TRBD1. The CDR3 is 15 amino acids. Germline CDR1 and CDR2: SEHNR and FQNEAQ (reference sequence). After removal of 5 bases from V and 4 bases from J, the junction contained 4 bases not matched to a gene. The CDR3 is CASSDRDRGPDTQYF. CDR3 DNA sequence: TGTGCCAGCAGCGACCGGGACAGGGGGCCAGATACGCAGTATTTT.

The chain is built from TRBV7-9 and TRBJ1-1; 8 nucleotides align to TRBD1. Germline V gene sequence: CDR1 SEHNR, CDR2 FQNEAQ (reference sequence). This CDR3 comprises 16 residues. The J segment lost 1 base and the V segment lost 1 base, leaving 5 bases of the junction unmatched. The CDR3 loop reads CASSLDPGQGNTEAFF. The CDR3 nucleotides are TGTGCCAGCAGCTTAGATCCAGGACAGGGGAACACTGAAGCTTTCTTT.

A few counts support this clone. The CDR3 nucleotides are TGTGCCAGCAGCTTTTTAGCGGCCGCAGGGAATGAGCAGTTCTTC. Protein product: CASSFLAAAGNEQFF. This chain connects TRBV11-1 to TRBJ2-1; maybe TRBD2 (6 bases). Germline-derived CDR1 and CDR2 are SGHAT and FQDESV (reference sequence). Trimming took 3 bases from V and 7 from J, leaving 16 bases between them. The CDR3 is 15 amino acids.

The chain joins TRBV5-1 to TRBJ2-7; a possible D gene is TRBD1 (6 bases). Germline CDR1 and CDR2: SGHRS and YFSETQ. The CDR3 has 13 amino acids. Trimming cost V 0 bases and J 9 bases, with 13 bases left between them. Here the CDR3 reads CASSLDSRGGQYF. CDR3 sequence (DNA): TGCGCCAGCAGCTTGGACAGCAGGGGCGGGCAGTACTTC.